This entry describes one TCR beta chain. The data were obtained in a study of blood T cell repertoires in COVID-19. The table came from immunoSEQ multiplex PCR; TCRdb's copy has only in-frame clones and leaves some out. Here the sample spans some 200,000 clones, about 85% being singletons. V lost 1 base and J 7 bases, leaving 16 bases between the germline ends. CDR3 length: 16 amino acids. Looked up from germline, CDR1 is MNHEY and CDR2 is SVGAGI. Sequencing was carried out using peripheral blood. The V gene is TRBV6-5, the J gene TRBJ1-4, with a possible D match to TRBD1 (6 bases). The TCR sequence derives from a woman of 80 years or more with active or convalescent COVID-19. This CDR3 is CASSYLGAGAIEKLFF. In DNA form, the CDR3 reads TGTGCCAGCAGTTACTTGGGGGCAGGGGCGATTGAAAAACTGTTTTTT.